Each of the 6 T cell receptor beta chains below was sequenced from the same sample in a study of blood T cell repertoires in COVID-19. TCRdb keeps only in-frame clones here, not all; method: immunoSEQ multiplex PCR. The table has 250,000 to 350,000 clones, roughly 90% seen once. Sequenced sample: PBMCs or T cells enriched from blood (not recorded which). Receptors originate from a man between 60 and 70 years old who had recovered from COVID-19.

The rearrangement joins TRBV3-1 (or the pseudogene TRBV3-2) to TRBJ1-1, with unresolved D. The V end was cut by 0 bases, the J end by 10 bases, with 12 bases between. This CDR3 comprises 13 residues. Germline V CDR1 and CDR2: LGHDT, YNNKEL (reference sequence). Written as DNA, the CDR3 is TGTGCCAGCAGCCAAGATATGAGGGCCCGAGCTTTCTTT. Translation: CASSQDMRARAFF.

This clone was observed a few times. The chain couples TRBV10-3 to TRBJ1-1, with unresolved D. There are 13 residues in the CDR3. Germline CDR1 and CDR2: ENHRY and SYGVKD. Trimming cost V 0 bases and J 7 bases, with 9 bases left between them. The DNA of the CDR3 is TGTGCCATCAGTGAGTCAAATGCAGGTGAAGCTTTCTTT. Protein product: CAISESNAGEAFF.

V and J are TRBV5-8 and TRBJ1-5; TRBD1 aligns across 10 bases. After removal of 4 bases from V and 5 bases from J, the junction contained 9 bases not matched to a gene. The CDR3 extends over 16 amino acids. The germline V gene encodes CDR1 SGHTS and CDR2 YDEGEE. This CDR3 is CASSTGQGDRYQPQHF. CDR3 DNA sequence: TGTGCCAGCAGCACAGGACAGGGGGATCGGTATCAGCCCCAGCATTTT.

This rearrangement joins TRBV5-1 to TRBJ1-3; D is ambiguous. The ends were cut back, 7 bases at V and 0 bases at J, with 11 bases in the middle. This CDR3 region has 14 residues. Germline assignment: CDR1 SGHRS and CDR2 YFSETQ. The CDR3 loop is CASSQSFSGNTIYF. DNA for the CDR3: TGCGCCAGCTCTCAGTCGTTCTCTGGAAACACCATATATTTT.

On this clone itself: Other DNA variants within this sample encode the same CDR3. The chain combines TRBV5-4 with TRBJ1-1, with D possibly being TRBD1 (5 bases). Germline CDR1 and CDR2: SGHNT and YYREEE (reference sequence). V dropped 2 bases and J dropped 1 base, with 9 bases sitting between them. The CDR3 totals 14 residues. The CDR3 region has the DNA TGTGCCAGCAGCTTCCGGGGGTCGAACACTGAAGCTTTCTTT. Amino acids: CASSFRGSNTEAFF.

CDR3 region: CASTYPDRPEAFF. For the CDR3, the DNA is TGCGCCAGCACCTACCCGGACAGGCCTGAAGCTTTCTTT. The genes are TRBV10-2 and TRBJ1-1, with TRBD1 matching 7 bases. Germline V lookup: CDR1 WSHSY, CDR2 SAAADI. This CDR3 has 13 amino acids. V was clipped by 7 bases and J by 6 bases; unmatched bases: 8.